The 14 T cell receptor beta chains below all came from one sample that was sequenced in a study of CD8 T cells in ankylosing spondylitis. TCRdb independently ran MiXCR on the 5' RACE reads; one entry per CDR3 protein. Counted here are about 130,000 distinct CDR3 sequences, approximately 6.8% occurring once; the ten biggest clones make up more than 10%. The sample comprised blood, either unsorted or a sorted T cell fraction (not recorded which). These receptors were obtained from a male donor with ankylosing spondylitis or in good health (not recorded which).

In its sample, this clonotype was seen many times. V gene TRBV5-1 combines with J gene TRBJ1-1; 8 nucleotides match TRBD1. J was trimmed by 5 bases and V by 4 bases; bases with no gene match: 7. This CDR3 comprises 14 residues. CDR1 SGHRS and CDR2 YFSETQ come from the germline V gene. The CDR3 coding sequence is TGCGCCAGCAGCGACGGACAGGGAACGACTGAAGCTTTCTTT. Its translation is CASSDGQGTTEAFF.

This clonotype was observed a few times. The chain links TRBV18 to TRBJ2-5; tentatively, D is TRBD1 (5 bases). Germline assignment: CDR1 KGHSH and CDR2 LQKENI. The CDR3 is 14 amino acids. Trimming removed 3 bases at V and 5 bases at J, with 13 bases between. The CDR3 reads CASSPRRAEETQYF. CDR3 bases: TGTGCCAGCTCACCCCGCAGGGCCGAGGAGACCCAGTACTTC. The complete variable domain, with remaining parts taken from reference TRBV18 and TRBJ2-5, reads NAGVMQNPRHLVRRRGQEARLRCSPMKGHSHVYWYRQLPEEGLKFMVYLQKENIIDESGMPKERFSAEFPKEGPSILRIQQVVRGDSAAYFCASSPRRAEETQYFGPGTRLLVL.

This clonotype was found many times. The gene calls are TRBV7-9 and TRBJ2-1, with D possibly matching TRBD2 (6 bases). V was clipped by 5 bases and J by 8 bases, with 25 bases between them. CDR1 is SEHNR, CDR2 FQNEAQ, per germline (reference sequence). The CDR3 runs to 17 residues. CDR3 sequence (DNA): TGTGCCAGCAGCCGGGCAATAGCGGACATCCTTTCTTATGAGCAGTTCTTC. Amino acids: CASSRAIADILSYEQFF. The full variable domain, its missing parts supplied by reference TRBV7-9 and TRBJ2-1, is DTGVSQNPRHKITKRGQNVTFRCDPISEHNRLYWYRQTLGQGPEFLTYFQNEAQLEKSRLLSDRFSAERPKGSFSTLEIQRTEQGDSAMYLCASSRAIADILSYEQFFGPGTRLTVL.

This clonotype came up many times. The J gene is TRBJ2-1, the V gene TRBV30, with D possibly TRBD2 on 5 matching bases. CDR1 and CDR2 (germline): GTSNPN, SVGIG (reference sequence). Trimming took off 0 bases at V and 2 bases at J, with 8 bases between the two ends. The CDR3 covers 14 residues. CDR3 in amino acids: CAWSVEDPYNEQFF. The CDR3 coding sequence is TGTGCCTGGAGTGTGGAGGACCCCTACAATGAGCAGTTCTTC.

Ten or more counts support this clonotype. The genes are TRBV2 and TRBJ2-1; unclear D gene. Germline CDR1 SNHLY, CDR2 FYNNEI. V was clipped by 6 bases and J by 7 bases, with 7 bases between them. The CDR3 is 11 amino acids. In DNA, the CDR3 is TGTGCCAGCAGGGGAATGAATGAGCAGTTCTTC. Translation: CASRGMNEQFF.

There are many counts of this clonotype. The rearrangement links TRBV5-1 to TRBJ1-4; D unresolved. Germline CDR1 SGHRS, CDR2 YFSETQ. V gave up 6 bases and J gave up 0 bases, with 6 bases separating them. The CDR3 contains 13 residues. The CDR3 nucleotides are TGCGCCAGCACCGGTTCAACTAATGAAAAACTGTTTTTT. This gives the protein CASTGSTNEKLFF. Using reference TRBV5-1 and TRBJ1-4 for the parts outside the CDR3, the full variable domain is KAGVTQTPRYLIKTRGQQVTLSCSPISGHRSVSWYQQTPGQGLQFLFEYFSETQRNKGNFPGRFSGRQFSNSRSEMNVSTLELGDSALYLCASTGSTNEKLFFGSGTQLSVL.

This clonotype came up many times. V gene TRBV20-1 combines with J gene TRBJ1-2; 9 nucleotides agree with TRBD1. Germline trimming cut 4 bases from V and 8 bases from J; bases unmatched to any gene: 11. The CDR3 is made up of 14 amino acids. Germline loops: CDR1 DFQATT, CDR2 SNEGSKA (reference sequence). DNA for the CDR3: TGCAGTGCTACGTCCGGGACAGGGTCTTGGGGCTACACCTTC. Protein sequence: CSATSGTGSWGYTF.

This clonotype has a count of ten or more. This rearrangement joins TRBV7-6 to TRBJ2-7; 7 nucleotides line up with TRBD2. The trim removed 1 base at V and 9 bases at J, leaving 21 bases unmatched. The CDR3 loop spans 18 amino acids. From germline, CDR1 is SGHVS and CDR2 FNYEAQ. DNA for the CDR3: TGTGCCAGCAGCTTAGTCGTCACGTGGGGGACTAAGACCGCTGTGCAGTACTTC. Translating gives CASSLVVTWGTKTAVQYF.

This clonotype was counted many times. The chain employs TRBV7-2 and TRBJ2-5; D call uncertain. Trimming took 2 bases from V and 5 from J, leaving 12 bases between them. The V gene's germline CDR1 is SGHTA and CDR2 FQGNSA. The length of the CDR3 is 14 residues. The CDR3 region has the DNA TGTGCCAGCAGCTTACCGACTGAGACGGAGACCCAGTACTTC. Protein sequence: CASSLPTETETQYF.

This clonotype was counted only a few times. This sequence joins TRBV12-3 or TRBV12-4 and TRBJ2-1; 8 nucleotides align to TRBD2. The CDR3 has 15 residues. Unmatched junction bases numbered 11, after V lost 5 bases and J lost 8 bases. The CDR3 spells CASSPTGGPSYEQFF. The CDR3 nucleotides are TGTGCCAGCAGTCCGACGGGAGGGCCCTCTTATGAGCAGTTCTTC.

This clonotype came up a few times. CDR3: CAWSPLAGVSYEQYF. CDR3 nucleotides: TGTGCCTGGAGTCCCCTAGCGGGAGTCTCCTACGAGCAGTACTTC. The chain has TRBV30 and TRBJ2-7; 10 bases fit TRBD2. Germline V gene data show CDR1 as GTSNPN and CDR2 as SVGIG (reference sequence). The V gene end was trimmed by 2 bases and the J gene end by 0 bases; junction bases not matched to a gene: 4. The CDR3 is made up of 15 amino acids.

The sample holds many counts of this clonotype. The chain couples TRBV6-1 to TRBJ2-1; TRBD1 matches at 10 bases. The V gene's germline CDR1 is MNHNS and CDR2 SASEGT. There are 19 residues in the CDR3. The J segment lost 0 bases and the V segment lost 2 bases, leaving 10 bases of the junction unmatched. CDR3 protein: CASSEIRWGQGSSYNEQFF. Written as DNA, the CDR3 is TGTGCCAGCAGTGAAATACGTTGGGGACAGGGGAGCTCCTACAATGAGCAGTTCTTC.

This clonotype was counted many times. V gene TRBV29-1 combines with J gene TRBJ2-7; 9 bases line up with TRBD1. The J segment lost 10 bases and the V segment lost 2 bases, leaving 6 bases of the junction unmatched. CDR1 and CDR2 (germline): SQVTM, ANQGSEA. CDR3 length equals 12 residues. CDR3 region: CSVETGGELQYF. The CDR3 DNA reads as TGCAGCGTTGAAACAGGGGGCGAGTTACAGTACTTC.

This clonotype was observed many times. The V and J genes are TRBV7-2 and TRBJ2-1, with 8 bases aligning to TRBD2. V was pared by 0 bases and J by 1 base, with 5 bases of the junction left unmatched. There are 17 residues in the CDR3. Germline V CDR1 and CDR2: SGHTA, FQGNSA. The CDR3 reads CASSLASSSGSYNEQFF. CDR3 in DNA: TGTGCCAGCAGCTTAGCCTCCTCTAGCGGGTCCTACAATGAGCAGTTCTTC.